The 21 T cell receptor beta chains below were found in one sample sequenced in a study of blood T cell repertoires in COVID-19. Sequenced by immunoSEQ multiplex PCR; TCRdb stores in-frame clones only, minus some. Of some 200,000 clones detected, roughly four fifths appear once; the ten largest clones hold about 8.3%. The sequenced material came from peripheral blood. These TCRs come from a woman older than 75 with COVID-19, enrolled during active disease.

V usage is TRBV19 and J usage is TRBJ2-7, with a possible D match to TRBD1 (5 bases). CDR1 is LNHDA, CDR2 SQIVND, per germline (reference sequence). V shed 5 bases and J shed 0 bases, with 11 bases lying between them. The CDR3 extends over 14 amino acids. CDR3 amino acids: CASSAAGFSYEQYF. CDR3 coding DNA: TGTGCCAGTAGTGCGGCAGGGTTCTCCTACGAGCAGTACTTC.

The gene calls are TRBV5-1 and TRBJ2-1; a weak D match, TRBD2 (5 bases). Looked up from germline, CDR1 is SGHRS and CDR2 is YFSETQ. V gave up 0 bases and J gave up 10 bases, with 17 bases separating them. The CDR3 loop spans 15 amino acids. The CDR3 is CASSLAGPGDSEQFF. In DNA form, the CDR3 reads TGCGCCAGCAGCTTGGCCGGCCCCGGGGATTCCGAGCAGTTCTTC.

The chain has TRBV27 and TRBJ1-2, with D maybe TRBD1 (5 bases). CDR3 length equals 15 residues. Trimming left V 4 bases short and J 3 bases short, with 15 bases between. Germline V gene sequence: CDR1 MNHEY, CDR2 SMNVEV (reference sequence). The CDR3 loop is CASSSPFRGDYGYTF. The DNA of the CDR3 is TGTGCCAGCAGTTCCCCCTTCCGGGGGGACTATGGCTACACCTTC.

The chain couples TRBV5-5 to TRBJ2-1, with 7 bases that match TRBD1. From germline, CDR1 is SGHKS and CDR2 YYEKEE (reference sequence). This CDR3 is 16 amino acids long. V shed 4 bases and J 0 bases; nucleotides not matched to a gene: 7. CDR3: CASSLRQGNSYNEQFF. CDR3 bases: TGTGCCAGCAGCCTCCGACAGGGAAACTCCTACAATGAGCAGTTCTTC.

This clone was recorded only once. The chain uses TRBV7-8 and TRBJ1-2; 9 nucleotides match TRBD1. Per germline, CDR1 SGHVS and CDR2 FQNEAQ. The CDR3 totals 13 residues. With V trimmed by 3 bases and J by 7 bases, 3 bases remained unmatched. This chain's CDR3 is CASSLDRGGGYTF. The DNA for the CDR3 is TGTGCCAGCAGCTTGGACAGGGGTGGTGGCTACACCTTC. Variable domain in full (rest from reference TRBV7-8 and TRBJ1-2): GAGVSQSPRYKVAKRGQDVALRCDPISGHVSLFWYQQALGQGPEFLTYFQNEAQLDKSGLPSDRFFAERPEGSVSTLKIQRTQQEDSAVYLCASSLDRGGGYTFGSGTRLTVV.

The genes are TRBV28 and TRBJ2-5; 8 positions agree with TRBD1. V dropped 8 bases and J dropped 3; count of bases not matched to a gene: 2. CDR1 and CDR2 (germline): MDHEN, SYDVKM. This CDR3 is built from 12 residues. The CDR3 coding sequence is TGTGCCAGCGCAGGGGGCAAAGAGACCCAGTACTTC. It is translated as CASAGGKETQYF.

The CDR3 DNA reads as TGTGCCAGCAGCGTAGGGAGTCAGGGCATCTTCAACACCGGGGAGCTGTTTTTT. Residues: CASSVGSQGIFNTGELFF. This chain uses TRBV9 with TRBJ2-2, with D maybe TRBD1 (5 bases). The CDR3 is 18 amino acids. Between the trimmed V and J ends, which lost 0 bases and 2 bases, there was a span of 17 bases. Per the germline V gene, CDR1 is SGDLS and CDR2 is YYNGEE.

The chain is built from TRBV19 and TRBJ1-1; 12 nucleotides match TRBD1. In germline, CDR1 is LNHDA, CDR2 SQIVND (reference sequence). J was trimmed by 5 bases and V by 6 bases; bases with no gene match: 7. This CDR3 comprises 15 residues. CDR3 sequence reads: CASSGTGGARTEAFF. In DNA, the CDR3 is TGTGCCAGTAGCGGGACAGGGGGCGCGAGGACTGAAGCTTTCTTT.

This rearrangement joins TRBV18 to TRBJ2-7; D might be TRBD1 (6 bases). The V end lost 4 bases, the J end lost 2 bases, and 15 bases lay between the germline ends. The CDR3 totals 15 residues. CDR1 is KGHSH and CDR2 is LQKENI in the germline V gene. In nucleotides, the CDR3 is TGTGCCAGCTCACTATACAGGGATAGTACCTACGAGCAGTACTTC. Its translation: CASSLYRDSTYEQYF.

This chain links TRBV5-1 with TRBJ1-1, with TRBD1 matching over 8 bases. V dropped 4 bases and J dropped 5; count of bases not matched to a gene: 7. Germline CDR1 and CDR2: SGHRS and YFSETQ. The CDR3 has 14 amino acids. CDR3 in DNA: TGCGCCAGCAGCCCGACAGGGGTTAGAACTGAAGCTTTCTTT. Translating gives CASSPTGVRTEAFF.

V usage is TRBV6-4 and J usage is TRBJ2-1, with D possibly TRBD2 on 5 matching bases. The CDR3 extends over 17 amino acids. In germline, CDR1 is MRHNA, CDR2 SNTAGT. Trimming left V 3 bases short and J 3 bases short, with 18 bases between. The CDR3 nucleotides read TGTGCCAGCAGTGAGTTTGAGAGACTATCTGACTACAATGAGCAGTTCTTC. Amino acids: CASSEFERLSDYNEQFF.

The V gene is TRBV18, the J gene TRBJ1-5, with D unresolved. V was shortened by 3 bases and J by 7 bases, with 28 bases between the two germline ends. The CDR3 contains 19 residues. The V gene's germline CDR1 is KGHSH and CDR2 LQKENI. Here the CDR3 reads CASSPAASHLLGGGQPQHF. CDR3 coding DNA: TGTGCCAGCTCACCGGCAGCGTCTCACCTCCTAGGAGGAGGGCAGCCCCAGCATTTT.

For the CDR3, the DNA is TGTGCCAGCAATGGGAAGGGGGCGAACACTGAAGCTTTCTTT. It yields the protein CASNGKGANTEAFF. The chain recombines TRBV5-4 with TRBJ1-1; 7 bases align to TRBD1. Germline assignment: CDR1 SGHNT and CDR2 YYREEE (reference sequence). CDR3 length: 14 amino acids. Unmatched junction bases numbered 6, after V lost 6 bases and J lost 1 base.

CDR3 loop: CAGTGTSPSEEQFF. The CDR3, as DNA: TGTGCCGGTACCGGGACTAGCCCTTCGGAGGAGCAGTTCTTC. The J gene is TRBJ2-1, the V gene TRBV7-9, with 9 bases aligning to TRBD2. J gave up 10 bases and V 11 bases, and 15 bases lay outside the gene matches. CDR3 length: 14 amino acids. CDR1 and CDR2 from the germline V gene are SEHNR and FQNEAQ (reference sequence).

This rearrangement joins TRBV7-9 to TRBJ2-3; 8 bases match TRBD2. The CDR3 extends over 15 amino acids. CDR1 SEHNR and CDR2 FQNEAQ come from the germline V gene (reference sequence). V was pared by 8 bases and J by 0 bases, with 7 bases of the junction left unmatched. The CDR3: CASEAGGSSTDTQYF. The CDR3 bases are TGTGCCAGCGAGGCGGGGGGTTCTAGCACAGATACGCAGTATTTT.

In DNA form, the CDR3 reads TGCGCCAGCAGACCTACCGGGGGACAGGGACAAGAGACCCAGTACTTC. Its translation: CASRPTGGQGQETQYF. The chain employs TRBV5-1 and TRBJ2-5; 9 nucleotides agree with TRBD1. Germline V gene lookup returns CDR1 SGHRS and CDR2 YFSETQ. This CDR3 region has 16 residues. The V and J ends lost 5 bases and 2 bases, in that order; junction bases with no gene match: 10. Looking up the rest from reference TRBV5-1 and TRBJ2-5 gives the full variable domain: KAGVTQTPRYLIKTRGQQVTLSCSPISGHRSVSWYQQTPGQGLQFLFEYFSETQRNKGNFPGRFSGRQFSNSRSEMNVSTLELGDSALYLCASRPTGGQGQETQYFGPGTRLLVL.

With regard to this clone: Other DNA sequences in the same sample also yield this CDR3. V is TRBV4-1 and J is TRBJ1-2; the D is unclear. This CDR3 has 14 residues. V was cut by 0 bases and J by 0 bases, with 5 bases left in between. Germline V gene lookup returns CDR1 MGHRA and CDR2 YSYEKL. This CDR3 reads CASSQDTANYGYTF. The DNA for the CDR3 is TGCGCCAGCAGCCAAGATACAGCTAACTATGGCTACACCTTC.

This rearrangement joins TRBV14 to TRBJ2-6; D perhaps matches TRBD1 (5 bases). V shed 6 bases and J shed 5 bases, with 23 bases lying between them. This CDR3 contains 18 residues. The germline gives CDR1 SGHDN, CDR2 FVKESK. CDR3 nucleotides: TGTGCCAGCAGACTCTCGGTGGGGCCCGCTCGGCGGGCCAACGTCCTGACTTTC. Protein product: CASRLSVGPARRANVLTF.

The chain joins TRBV3-1 (or the pseudogene TRBV3-2) to TRBJ1-2, with a weak D call TRBD1 (5 bases). Trimming left V 4 bases short and J 7 bases short, with 19 bases between. The CDR3 is 15 residues long. CDR1 is LGHDT and CDR2 is YNNKEL in the germline V gene (reference sequence). CDR3 in amino acids: CASSPGGTRGSGYTF. DNA for the CDR3: TGTGCCAGCAGCCCAGGCGGGACTCGGGGTTCTGGCTACACCTTC.

The DNA of the CDR3 is TGTGCCAGCAGTTACTCCGAGGGTGGAGCGACTGAAGCTTTCTTT. Translated, it gives CASSYSEGGATEAFF. The chain uses TRBV6-5 and TRBJ1-1; no reliable D call. The CDR3 spans 15 residues. The V gene lost 0 bases and the J gene lost 5 bases, with 13 bases spanning the gap. Germline-derived CDR1 and CDR2 are MNHEY and SVGAGI.

The chain links TRBV2 to TRBJ2-1, with a tentative D call TRBD2 (5 bases). Trimming removed 7 bases from V and 6 bases from J, with 19 bases in between. This CDR3 has 15 amino acids. Germline CDR1 SNHLY, CDR2 FYNNEI. This CDR3 reads CASILGPSGGNEQFF. DNA for the CDR3: TGTGCCAGCATACTGGGCCCCTCTGGAGGCAATGAGCAGTTCTTC.